One sample yielded the 22 T cell receptor beta chains listed below, sequenced in a study of T-cell reconstitution after alpha-beta-depleted transplantation in children. The TCRbeta library was prepared with unique molecular identifiers. TCRdb re-called the PCR reads through MiXCR, storing one row per CDR3 protein. The sample lists approximately 980,000 distinct CDR3 sequences, roughly 29% occurring once. Sequencing was performed on PBMCs, mostly from graft donor cells, taken 360 days after TCRalphabeta/CD19-depleted stem cell transplant. The source is a boy under two years old who had a stem cell transplant for SCID, so the T cells may come from the graft donor.

The V and J genes are TRBV6-1 and TRBJ2-3; no clear D gene. The germline CDR1 and CDR2 sequences are MNHNS and SASEGT. This CDR3 is built from 14 residues. V dropped 6 bases and J dropped 4 bases, with 14 bases sitting between them. CDR3 nucleotide sequence: TGTGCCAGCAGGGAGACGCCGCGCCCAGATACGCAGTATTTT. Translated, it gives CASRETPRPDTQYF.

The chain combines TRBV15 with TRBJ2-4; possibly TRBD2 for D (5 bases). This CDR3 is 16 amino acids long. The germline V gene encodes CDR1 LNHNV and CDR2 YYDKDF (reference sequence). Trimming left V 1 base short and J 3 bases short, with 13 bases between. In DNA form, the CDR3 reads TGTGCCACCAGCAGAGTTCTCTGGGCGGGCAAAAACATTCAGTACTTC. Its translation is CATSRVLWAGKNIQYF. The full variable domain, with the rest looked up from reference TRBV15 and TRBJ2-4, is DAMVIQNPRYQVTQFGKPVTLSCSQTLNHNVMYWYQQKSSQAPKLLFHYYDKDFNNEADTPDNFQSRRPNTSFCFLDIRSPGLGDTAMYLCATSRVLWAGKNIQYFGAGTRLSVL.

This clonotype was seen ten or more times. The V gene is TRBV12-3 or TRBV12-4, the J gene TRBJ2-1, with TRBD1 as a possible D gene (5 bases). CDR3 size: 14 residues. Trimming pared 1 base from V and 2 bases from J, leaving 6 bases between. The CDR3 is CASSLVRAYNEQFF. In nucleotides, the CDR3 is TGTGCCAGCAGTTTAGTCAGGGCCTACAATGAGCAGTTCTTC.

The gene calls are TRBV12-3 or TRBV12-4 and TRBJ1-2; D is unclear. The length of the CDR3 is 16 residues. V was clipped by 6 bases and J by 2 bases, with 19 bases between them. CDR3 loop: CASRRAVAKPNYGYTF. The CDR3 DNA follows: TGTGCCAGCAGGAGGGCAGTCGCAAAACCCAACTATGGCTACACCTTC.

The chain recombines TRBV5-4 with TRBJ2-4, with D possibly being TRBD1 (5 bases). The CDR3 loop spans 13 amino acids. V gave up 4 bases and J gave up 5 bases, with 10 bases separating them. The germline V gene encodes CDR1 SGHNT and CDR2 YYREEE (reference sequence). In nucleotides, the CDR3 is TGTGCCAGCAGCACCGACAGCCAAAACATTCAGTACTTC. Amino acid sequence: CASSTDSQNIQYF.

This chain links TRBV20-1 with TRBJ2-7; 8 bases fit TRBD1. Per germline, CDR1 DFQATT and CDR2 SNEGSKA (reference sequence). V dropped 5 bases and J dropped 2; count of bases not matched to a gene: 8. This CDR3 is 14 amino acids long. Here the CDR3 reads CSAVPGTGTYEQYF. The CDR3 coding sequence is TGCAGTGCTGTCCCCGGGACAGGTACCTACGAGCAGTACTTC.

The rearrangement uses TRBV20-1 and TRBJ2-7, with D perhaps TRBD1 (5 bases). The CDR3 is made up of 14 amino acids. Germline-derived CDR1 and CDR2 are DFQATT and SNEGSKA (reference sequence). Trimming removed 3 bases at V and 6 bases at J, with 18 bases between. The CDR3 DNA sequence: TGCAGTGCTAGGACCTCCCAACAGGTTGCCGAGCAGTACTTC. Protein product: CSARTSQQVAEQYF.

This CDR3 reads CSAEAGHPNTEAFF. Written as DNA, the CDR3 is TGCAGTGCCGAGGCGGGACACCCGAACACTGAAGCTTTCTTT. V and J are TRBV20-1 and TRBJ1-1; a possible D gene is TRBD1 (6 bases). Trimming took 6 bases from V and 1 from J, leaving 15 bases between them. Germline V CDR1 and CDR2: DFQATT, SNEGSKA (reference sequence). The CDR3 spans 14 residues.

The V call is TRBV20-1, the J call TRBJ2-7, with 8 bases lining up with TRBD1. Trimming cost V 6 bases and J 7 bases; bases outside gene matches: 11. Germline CDR1 is DFQATT and CDR2 is SNEGSKA (reference sequence). The CDR3 runs to 13 residues. As DNA, the CDR3 is TGCAGTGCGGCACCGGACAGGGTTCGGGAGCAGTACTTC. This translates into CSAAPDRVREQYF.

This clonotype has a handful of counts. The chain combines TRBV2 with TRBJ2-5; the D call may be TRBD1 or TRBD2 (5 bases each). The germline CDR1 and CDR2 sequences are SNHLY and FYNNEI. Trimming left V 7 bases short and J 3 bases short, with 12 bases between. This CDR3 has 13 amino acids. The CDR3 DNA reads TGTGCCAGCACCGGGGAAGGGGAAGAGACCCAGTACTTC. It translates to CASTGEGEETQYF.

There are a few counts of this clonotype. The V and J genes are TRBV27 and TRBJ1-3; D gene uncertain. The CDR3 runs to 15 residues. Trimming stripped 8 bases from V and 5 bases from J, with 19 bases between. Germline CDR1 MNHEY, CDR2 SMNVEV (reference sequence). CDR3 protein: CASAPIQEPRNTIYF. CDR3 bases: TGTGCCAGCGCCCCCATCCAGGAGCCGCGAAACACCATATATTTT.

J is TRBJ1-4 and V is TRBV7-6; maybe TRBD1 (5 bases). Germline CDR1 SGHVS, CDR2 FNYEAQ. V was trimmed by 2 bases and J by 8 bases, leaving 18 bases between them. This CDR3 spans 16 amino acids. CDR3 DNA: TGTGCCAGCAGCTTATCCCGGGTCAGGAGGGGAGAAAAACTGTTTTTT. Translating gives CASSLSRVRRGEKLFF.

The chain employs TRBV9 and TRBJ1-2; D may be TRBD1 (5 bases). The CDR3 totals 15 residues. The V gene's germline CDR1 is SGDLS and CDR2 YYNGEE. V lost 3 bases, J lost 7 bases, and 19 bases lay in between. CDR3 amino acids: CASSARDLMFSGYTF. In DNA, the CDR3 is TGTGCCAGCAGCGCAAGGGACCTAATGTTTTCTGGCTACACCTTC.

This clonotype was seen a few times. CDR3 DNA: TGTGCCATCAGGAGAAGCTTGACAGGGGGCAGTTACGAGCAGTACTTC. Translating it yields CAIRRSLTGGSYEQYF. The chain combines TRBV10-3 with TRBJ2-7, with TRBD1 identical over 10 bases. V lost 6 bases and J lost 4; bases outside the gene matches: 12. There are 16 residues in the CDR3. Germline V lookup: CDR1 ENHRY, CDR2 SYGVKD.

The chain employs TRBV5-5 and TRBJ1-1; D is undetermined. Between the trimmed V and J ends, which lost 1 base and 4 bases, there was a span of 11 bases. The CDR3 is 14 residues long. Germline lookup yields CDR1 SGHKS and CDR2 YYEKEE (reference sequence). The CDR3 loop is CASSLSPRVTEAFF. The CDR3 nucleotides are TGTGCCAGCAGCTTGTCCCCTCGGGTCACTGAAGCTTTCTTT. The full variable domain, its missing parts supplied by reference TRBV5-5 and TRBJ1-1, is DAGVTQSPTHLIKTRGQQVTLRCSPISGHKSVSWYQQVLGQGPQFIFQYYEKEERGRGNFPDRFSARQFPNYSSELNVNALLLGDSALYLCASSLSPRVTEAFFGQGTRLTVV.

The genes are TRBV4-1 and TRBJ1-1, with TRBD1 matching 7 bases. This CDR3 contains 15 residues. CDR1 and CDR2 (germline): MGHRA, YSYEKL. V shed 2 bases, J shed 5 bases, and the junction held 8 bases outside the gene matches. CDR3 protein: CASSQNRGAWTEAFF. The CDR3 region has the DNA TGCGCCAGCAGCCAAAACAGGGGAGCCTGGACTGAAGCTTTCTTT.

This clonotype has a handful of counts. The chain has TRBV29-1 and TRBJ2-2; possibly TRBD1 or TRBD2 for D (6 bases each). The CDR3 is 16 residues long. The V end was cut by 4 bases, the J end by 4 bases, with 19 bases between. Germline V lookup: CDR1 SQVTM, CDR2 ANQGSEA. The CDR3 DNA sequence: TGCAGCGTTGGGAGGGGAGGACAGACCCTCACCGGGGAGCTGTTTTTT. It codes for CSVGRGGQTLTGELFF.

The chain links TRBV24-1 to TRBJ2-5; D is perhaps TRBD1 (5 bases). Trimming pared 5 bases from V and 0 bases from J, leaving 12 bases between. CDR1 KGHDR and CDR2 SFDVKD come from the germline V gene. The CDR3 is 15 amino acids. CDR3 nucleotides: TGTGCCACCAGTGGGTCAGGGATGTACCAAGAGACCCAGTACTTC. As protein: CATSGSGMYQETQYF.

The V call is TRBV7-6, the J call TRBJ2-3; D may be TRBD1 (5 bases). This CDR3 comprises 17 residues. Trimming left V 5 bases short and J 0 bases short, with 18 bases between. CDR1 SGHVS and CDR2 FNYEAQ come from the germline V gene. The CDR3 reads CASSPIIRQTSTDTQYF. The CDR3 DNA reads as TGTGCCAGCAGCCCTATAATTCGACAGACTAGCACAGATACGCAGTATTTT.

The chain uses TRBV20-1 and TRBJ1-6, with no clear D. The CDR3 totals 15 residues. The V end was cut by 3 bases, the J end by 0 bases, with 9 bases between. Germline CDR1 is DFQATT and CDR2 is SNEGSKA (reference sequence). The DNA of the CDR3 is TGCAGTGCTAGCCCCCCGAGCTCCTATAATTCACCCCTCCACTTT. This sequence encodes CSASPPSSYNSPLHF.

This clonotype has more than one count but fewer than ten. This CDR3 is CSAPPWGGTEAFF. For the CDR3, the DNA is TGCAGTGCTCCACCCTGGGGTGGCACTGAAGCTTTCTTT. The V gene is TRBV20-1, the J gene TRBJ1-1, with D unresolved. V was cut by 5 bases and J by 4 bases, with 14 bases left in between. The CDR3 is 13 amino acids. The germline gives CDR1 DFQATT, CDR2 SNEGSKA (reference sequence).

This clonotype was counted between two and nine times. The rearrangement joins TRBV2 to TRBJ2-5; D ambiguous. Germline CDR1 reads SNHLY; CDR2 reads FYNNEI. The V gene lost 4 bases and the J gene lost 2 bases, with 8 bases spanning the gap. The CDR3 is 13 residues long. In DNA, the CDR3 is TGTGCCAGCAGTGTCGAGAATCAAGAGACCCAGTACTTC. Protein: CASSVENQETQYF.